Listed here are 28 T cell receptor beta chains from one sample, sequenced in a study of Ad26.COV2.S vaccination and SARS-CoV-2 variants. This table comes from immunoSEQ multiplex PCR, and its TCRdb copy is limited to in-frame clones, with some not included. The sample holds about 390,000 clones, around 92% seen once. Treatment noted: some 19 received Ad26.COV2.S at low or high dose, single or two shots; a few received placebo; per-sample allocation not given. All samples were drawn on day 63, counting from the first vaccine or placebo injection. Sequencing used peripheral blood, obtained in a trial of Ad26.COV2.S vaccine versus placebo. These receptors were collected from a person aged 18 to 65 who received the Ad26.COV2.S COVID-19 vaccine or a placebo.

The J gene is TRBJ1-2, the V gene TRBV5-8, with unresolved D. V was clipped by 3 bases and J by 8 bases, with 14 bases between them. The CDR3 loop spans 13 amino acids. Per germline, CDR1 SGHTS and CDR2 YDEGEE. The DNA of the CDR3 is TGTGCCAGCAGCTCCAAGGCGGGCTGGGGCTACACCTTC. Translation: CASSSKAGWGYTF.

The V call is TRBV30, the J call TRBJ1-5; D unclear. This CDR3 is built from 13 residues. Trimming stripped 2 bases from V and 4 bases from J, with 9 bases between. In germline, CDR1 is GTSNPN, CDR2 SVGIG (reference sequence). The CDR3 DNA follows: TGTGCCTGGAGTAGTGGGGATAATCAGCCCCAGCATTTT. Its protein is CAWSSGDNQPQHF.

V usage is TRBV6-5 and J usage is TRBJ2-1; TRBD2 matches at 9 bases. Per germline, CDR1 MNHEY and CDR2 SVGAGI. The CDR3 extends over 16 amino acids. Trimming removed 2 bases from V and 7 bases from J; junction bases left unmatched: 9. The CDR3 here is CASSYARGGAQNEQFF. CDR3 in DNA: TGTGCCAGCAGTTACGCCCGCGGGGGGGCTCAGAATGAGCAGTTCTTC.

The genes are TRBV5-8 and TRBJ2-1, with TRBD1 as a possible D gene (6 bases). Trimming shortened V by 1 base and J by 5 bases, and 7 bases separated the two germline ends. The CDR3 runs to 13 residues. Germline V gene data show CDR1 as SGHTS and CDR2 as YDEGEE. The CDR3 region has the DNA TGTGCCAGCAGCTTGTACAGGGACAATGAGCAGTTCTTC. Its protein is CASSLYRDNEQFF.

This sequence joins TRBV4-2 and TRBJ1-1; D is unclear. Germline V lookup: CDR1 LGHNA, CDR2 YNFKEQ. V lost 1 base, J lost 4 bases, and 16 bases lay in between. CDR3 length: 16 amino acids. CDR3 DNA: TGTGCCAGCAGCCAAGTTCTGGGATTAAGGAGCACTGAAGCTTTCTTT. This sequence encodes CASSQVLGLRSTEAFF.

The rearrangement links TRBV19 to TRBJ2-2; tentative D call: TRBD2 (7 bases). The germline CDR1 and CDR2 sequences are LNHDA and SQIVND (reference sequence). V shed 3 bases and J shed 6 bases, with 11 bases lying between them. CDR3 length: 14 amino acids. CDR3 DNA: TGTGCCAGTAGTATGTCGGGGGGCGCCGGGGAGCTGTTTTTT. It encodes CASSMSGGAGELFF.

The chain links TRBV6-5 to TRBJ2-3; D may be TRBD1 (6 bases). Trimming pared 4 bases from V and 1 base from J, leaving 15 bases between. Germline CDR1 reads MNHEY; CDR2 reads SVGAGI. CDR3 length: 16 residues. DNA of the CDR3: TGTGCCAGCAGTTCCGGGCACAGGGTGGGCACAGATACGCAGTATTTT. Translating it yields CASSSGHRVGTDTQYF.

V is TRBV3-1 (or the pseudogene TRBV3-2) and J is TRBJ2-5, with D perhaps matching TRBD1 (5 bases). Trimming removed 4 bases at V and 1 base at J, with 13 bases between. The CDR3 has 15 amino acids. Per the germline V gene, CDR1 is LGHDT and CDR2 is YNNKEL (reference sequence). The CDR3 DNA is TGTGCCAGCAGCCCCCCCGGACACGTCCAAGAGACCCAGTACTTC. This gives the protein CASSPPGHVQETQYF.

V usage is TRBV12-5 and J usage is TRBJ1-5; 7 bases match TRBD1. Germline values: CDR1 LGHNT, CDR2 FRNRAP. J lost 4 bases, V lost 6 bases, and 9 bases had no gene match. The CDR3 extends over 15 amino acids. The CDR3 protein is CASGQGQTSNQPQHF. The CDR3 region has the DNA TGTGCTAGTGGCCAGGGACAGACGAGTAATCAGCCCCAGCATTTT.

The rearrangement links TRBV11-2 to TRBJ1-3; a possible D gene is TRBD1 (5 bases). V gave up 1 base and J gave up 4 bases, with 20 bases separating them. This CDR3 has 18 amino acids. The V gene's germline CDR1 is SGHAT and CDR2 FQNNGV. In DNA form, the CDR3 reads TGTGCCAGCAGCTTAGTATCCCCGAGTAGGGGAGGAGGAAACACCATATATTTT. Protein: CASSLVSPSRGGGNTIYF.

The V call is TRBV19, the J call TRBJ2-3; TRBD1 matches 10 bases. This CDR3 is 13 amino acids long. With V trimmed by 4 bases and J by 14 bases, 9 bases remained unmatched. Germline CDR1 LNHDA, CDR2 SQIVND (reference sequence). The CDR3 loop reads CASSKPGTGVAYF. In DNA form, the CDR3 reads TGTGCCAGTAGTAAACCCGGGACAGGGGTTGCGTATTTT.

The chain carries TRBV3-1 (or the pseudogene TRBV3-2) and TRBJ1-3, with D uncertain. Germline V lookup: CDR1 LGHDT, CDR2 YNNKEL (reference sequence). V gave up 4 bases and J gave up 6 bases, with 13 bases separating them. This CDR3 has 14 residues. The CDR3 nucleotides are TGTGCCAGCAGCCCCCAGACACGGGAAAACACCATATATTTT. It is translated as CASSPQTRENTIYF.

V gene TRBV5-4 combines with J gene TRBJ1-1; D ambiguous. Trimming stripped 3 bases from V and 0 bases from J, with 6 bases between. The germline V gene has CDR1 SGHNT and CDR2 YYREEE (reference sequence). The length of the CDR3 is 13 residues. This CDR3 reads CASSSGVNTEAFF. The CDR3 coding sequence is TGTGCCAGCAGCTCTGGGGTGAACACTGAAGCTTTCTTT.

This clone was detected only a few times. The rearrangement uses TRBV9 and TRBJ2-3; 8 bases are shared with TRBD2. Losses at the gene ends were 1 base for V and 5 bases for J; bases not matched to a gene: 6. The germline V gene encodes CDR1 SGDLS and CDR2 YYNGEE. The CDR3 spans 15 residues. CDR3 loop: CASSVTGGAGDTQYF. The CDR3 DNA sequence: TGTGCCAGCAGCGTAACGGGGGGGGCCGGAGATACGCAGTATTTT.

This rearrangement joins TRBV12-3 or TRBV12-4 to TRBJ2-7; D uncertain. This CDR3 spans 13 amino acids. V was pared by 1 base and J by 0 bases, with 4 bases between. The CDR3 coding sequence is TGTGCCAGCAGTTTAGGGGCCTCCTACGAGCAGTACTTC. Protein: CASSLGASYEQYF.

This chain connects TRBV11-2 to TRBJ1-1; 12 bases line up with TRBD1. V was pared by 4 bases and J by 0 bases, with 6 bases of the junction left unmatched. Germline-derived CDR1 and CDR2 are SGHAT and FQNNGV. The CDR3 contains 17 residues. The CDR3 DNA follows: TGTGCCAGCAGCTATGGGGACAGGGGGCTCGTGAACACTGAAGCTTTCTTT. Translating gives CASSYGDRGLVNTEAFF.

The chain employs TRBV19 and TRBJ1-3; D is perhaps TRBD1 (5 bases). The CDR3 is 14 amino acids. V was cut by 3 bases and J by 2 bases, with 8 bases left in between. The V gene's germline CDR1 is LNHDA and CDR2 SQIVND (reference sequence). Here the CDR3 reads CASSIGAAGNTIYF. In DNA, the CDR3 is TGTGCCAGTAGTATTGGGGCCGCTGGAAACACCATATATTTT.

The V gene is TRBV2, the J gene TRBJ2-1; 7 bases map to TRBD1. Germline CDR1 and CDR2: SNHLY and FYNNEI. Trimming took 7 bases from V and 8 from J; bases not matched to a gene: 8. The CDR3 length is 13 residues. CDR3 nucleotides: TGTGCCAGCAAAAAGGGGACAGTCGATGAGCAGTTCTTC. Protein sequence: CASKKGTVDEQFF.

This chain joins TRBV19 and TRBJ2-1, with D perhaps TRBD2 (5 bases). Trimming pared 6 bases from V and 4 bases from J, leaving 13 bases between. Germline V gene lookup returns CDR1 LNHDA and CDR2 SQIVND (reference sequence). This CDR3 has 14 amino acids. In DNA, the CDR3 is TGTGCCAGTAGAACCGGGATTACGTACAATGAGCAGTTCTTC. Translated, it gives CASRTGITYNEQFF.

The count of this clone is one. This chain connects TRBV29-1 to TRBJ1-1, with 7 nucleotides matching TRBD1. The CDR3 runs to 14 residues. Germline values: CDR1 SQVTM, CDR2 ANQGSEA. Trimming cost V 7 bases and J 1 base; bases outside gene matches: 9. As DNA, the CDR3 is TGCAGCGCCGAAACTCCAGGGGGGAACACTGAAGCTTTCTTT. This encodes CSAETPGGNTEAFF.

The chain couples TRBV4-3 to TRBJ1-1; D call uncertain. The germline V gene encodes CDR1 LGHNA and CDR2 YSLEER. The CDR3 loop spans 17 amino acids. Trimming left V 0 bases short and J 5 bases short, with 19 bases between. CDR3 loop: CASSQDISGFARTEAFF. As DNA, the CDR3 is TGCGCCAGCAGCCAAGATATATCGGGTTTCGCCAGGACTGAAGCTTTCTTT.

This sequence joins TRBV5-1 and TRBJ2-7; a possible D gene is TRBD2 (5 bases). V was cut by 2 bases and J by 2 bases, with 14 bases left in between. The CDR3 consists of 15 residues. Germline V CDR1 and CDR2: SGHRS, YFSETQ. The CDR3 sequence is CASSFENGDTYEQYF. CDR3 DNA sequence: TGCGCCAGCAGCTTCGAAAACGGGGATACCTACGAGCAGTACTTC.

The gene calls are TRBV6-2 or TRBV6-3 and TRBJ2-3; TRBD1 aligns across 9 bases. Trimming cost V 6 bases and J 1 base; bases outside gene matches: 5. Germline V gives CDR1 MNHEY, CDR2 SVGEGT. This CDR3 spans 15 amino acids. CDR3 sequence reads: CASSKTGGGTDTQYF. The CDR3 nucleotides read TGTGCCAGCAGCAAAACAGGGGGCGGCACAGATACGCAGTATTTT.

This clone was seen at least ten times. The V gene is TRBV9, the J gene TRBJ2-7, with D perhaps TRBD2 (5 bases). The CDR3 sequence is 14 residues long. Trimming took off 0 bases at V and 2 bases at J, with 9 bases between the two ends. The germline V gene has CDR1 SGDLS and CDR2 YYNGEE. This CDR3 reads CASSVGTPPYEQYF. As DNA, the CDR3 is TGTGCCAGCAGCGTAGGGACTCCGCCCTACGAGCAGTACTTC.

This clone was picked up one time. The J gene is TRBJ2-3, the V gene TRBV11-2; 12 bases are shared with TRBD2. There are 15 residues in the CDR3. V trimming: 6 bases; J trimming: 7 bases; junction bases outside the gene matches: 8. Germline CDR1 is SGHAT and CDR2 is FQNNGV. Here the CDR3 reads CASSFLAGGQNTQYF. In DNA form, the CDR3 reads TGTGCCAGCAGTTTTCTAGCGGGGGGGCAAAATACGCAGTATTTT.

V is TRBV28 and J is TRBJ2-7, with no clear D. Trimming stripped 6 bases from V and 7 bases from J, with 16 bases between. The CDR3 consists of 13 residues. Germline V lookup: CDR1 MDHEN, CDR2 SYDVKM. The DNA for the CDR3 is TGTGCCAGCAGAGCCATACCAAGGGTAGAGCAGTACTTC. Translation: CASRAIPRVEQYF.

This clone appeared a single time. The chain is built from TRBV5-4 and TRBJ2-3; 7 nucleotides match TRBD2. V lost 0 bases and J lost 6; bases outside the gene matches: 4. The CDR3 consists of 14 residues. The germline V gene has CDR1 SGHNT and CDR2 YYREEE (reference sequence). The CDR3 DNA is TGTGCCAGCAGCTTGGAATTACTAGCGGATACGCAGTATTTT. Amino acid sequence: CASSLELLADTQYF.

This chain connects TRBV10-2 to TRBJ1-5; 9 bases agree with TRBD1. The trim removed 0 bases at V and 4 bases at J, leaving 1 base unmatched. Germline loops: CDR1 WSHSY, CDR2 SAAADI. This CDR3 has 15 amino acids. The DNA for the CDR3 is TGCGCCAGCAGTGAGTCGGGACAGGGAAATCAGCCCCAGCATTTT. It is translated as CASSESGQGNQPQHF.